Each of the 21 T cell receptor beta chains below was sequenced from the same sample in a study of identical twins. TCRdb re-called the 5' RACE reads with MiXCR, one entry per CDR3 protein. The table includes hundreds of thousands of distinct CDR3 sequences, around 8.6% detected once. This sample was shared with a second study, whose subject was yellow fever vaccine responses in identical twins.

Material: PBMCs. The source is a woman aged 18 to 35 in good health.

This clonotype was observed at least ten times. The rearrangement links TRBV5-1 to TRBJ2-7, with 11 nucleotides matching TRBD2. V lost 4 bases, J lost 0 bases, and 6 bases stayed unmatched. The germline gives CDR1 SGHRS, CDR2 YFSETQ. The CDR3 totals 16 residues. This chain's CDR3 is CASSPGLADISYEQYF. The CDR3 nucleotides are TGCGCCAGCAGCCCGGGACTAGCGGACATCTCCTACGAGCAGTACTTC. The full variable domain, in which reference TRBV5-1 and TRBJ2-7 provide the parts outside the CDR3, is KAGVTQTPRYLIKTRGQQVTLSCSPISGHRSVSWYQQTPGQGLQFLFEYFSETQRNKGNFPGRFSGRQFSNSRSEMNVSTLELGDSALYLCASSPGLADISYEQYFGPGTRLTVT.

In this sample, this clonotype turned up a few times. The chain is built from TRBV20-1 and TRBJ2-1; the D gene could be TRBD1 or TRBD2 (5 bases each). Trimming left V 6 bases short and J 5 bases short, with 14 bases between. The CDR3 sequence is 13 residues long. Germline V CDR1 and CDR2: DFQATT, SNEGSKA (reference sequence). The CDR3 loop reads CSAPLGGHNEQFF. CDR3 DNA: TGCAGTGCCCCCCTTGGGGGACACAATGAGCAGTTCTTC.

This clonotype was seen at least ten times. V and J are TRBV20-1 and TRBJ2-1, with TRBD2 matching 13 bases. The ends lost 3 bases at V and 0 bases at J; junction bases unmatched: 2. Germline V CDR1 and CDR2: DFQATT, SNEGSKA (reference sequence). This CDR3 comprises 16 residues. The CDR3 loop is CSARGLAGISYNEQFF. The CDR3, as DNA: TGCAGTGCTAGGGGACTAGCGGGGATCTCCTACAATGAGCAGTTCTTC.

This clonotype was found many times. The rearrangement uses TRBV10-3 and TRBJ2-3; possibly TRBD1 for D (7 bases). The V end was cut by 7 bases, the J end by 3 bases, with 17 bases between. Germline V gene lookup returns CDR1 ENHRY and CDR2 SYGVKD. The CDR3 is 15 residues long. CDR3 DNA: TGTGCCATCATGAGGGACAGAGGAGGGACAGATACGCAGTATTTT. It yields the protein CAIMRDRGGTDTQYF.

This clonotype was seen ten or more times. The chain recombines TRBV5-1 with TRBJ1-2, with no clear D. This CDR3 contains 14 residues. Germline-derived CDR1 and CDR2 are SGHRS and YFSETQ. The V end was cut by 4 bases, the J end by 4 bases, with 14 bases between. This CDR3 is CASSIGLKGYGYTF. Written as DNA, the CDR3 is TGCGCCAGCAGCATTGGACTGAAAGGCTATGGCTACACCTTC.

This clonotype was counted at least ten times. The chain links TRBV10-3 to TRBJ2-4; weak D call: TRBD1 (5 bases). The CDR3 length is 15 residues. CDR1 and CDR2 (germline): ENHRY, SYGVKD. The germline V and J ends were trimmed by 4 bases and 1 base, with 11 bases remaining between them. CDR3 bases: TGTGCCATCAGTGCAGGGTACGATGCCAAAAACATTCAGTACTTC. This gives the protein CAISAGYDAKNIQYF.

There are a few counts of this clonotype. This chain joins TRBV6-1 and TRBJ2-5, with D possibly matching TRBD2 (7 bases). Germline-derived CDR1 and CDR2 are MNHNS and SASEGT. This CDR3 has 13 amino acids. V was cut by 9 bases and J by 5 bases, with 16 bases left in between. CDR3 loop: CASLGGGHETQYF. As DNA, the CDR3 is TGTGCCAGTTTAGGGGGGGGGCACGAGACCCAGTACTTC.

The rearrangement uses TRBV6-1 and TRBJ1-2; 7 bases are shared with TRBD1. With V trimmed by 1 base and J by 2 bases, 1 base remained unmatched. This CDR3 is 14 amino acids long. CDR1 and CDR2 from the germline V gene are MNHNS and SASEGT. This CDR3 reads CASSEGDRNYGYTF. CDR3 in DNA: TGTGCCAGCAGTGAAGGGGACAGAAACTATGGCTACACCTTC.

In the case of this clonotype: A far larger clone is a single base away, which makes a read error likely. This chain links TRBV12-3 or TRBV12-4 with TRBJ2-7, with TRBD1 matching 7 bases. This CDR3 spans 12 amino acids. V lost 7 bases, J lost 2 bases, and 2 bases stayed unmatched. The DNA of the CDR3 is TGTGCCAGCAACCAGGGGGCCTACGAGCAGTACTTC. Protein product: CASNQGAYEQYF.

This clonotype was counted between two and nine times. The chain uses TRBV4-2 and TRBJ1-4; D unclear. Germline CDR1 is LGHNA and CDR2 is YNFKEQ. Trimming took off 0 bases at V and 8 bases at J, with 13 bases between the two ends. The CDR3 has 15 residues. As DNA, the CDR3 is TGTGCCAGCAGCCAAGATTACGGCCAAGGGGAAAAACTGTTTTTT. Amino acids: CASSQDYGQGEKLFF.

The table lists this clonotype with many counts. The V gene is TRBV20-1, the J gene TRBJ2-5; 8 nucleotides align to TRBD1. Per germline, CDR1 DFQATT and CDR2 SNEGSKA (reference sequence). This CDR3 region has 13 residues. V lost 6 bases to trimming and J lost 3 bases; unmatched junction nucleotides: 6. CDR3 bases: TGCAGTGCCCCCCAGACAGGGGAAGAGACCCAGTACTTC. Amino acid sequence: CSAPQTGEETQYF.

In this sample, this clonotype turned up a few times. This rearrangement joins TRBV5-1 to TRBJ2-7; TRBD1 is a possible D gene (6 bases). In germline, CDR1 is SGHRS, CDR2 YFSETQ. This CDR3 is 16 amino acids long. V was shortened by 3 bases and J by 1 base, with 17 bases between the two germline ends. CDR3 bases: TGCGCCAGCAGCTCGGAGTATTCCAGGGGATCCTACGAGCAGTACTTC. This translates into CASSSEYSRGSYEQYF.

This clonotype was detected ten times or more. The CDR3 bases are TGTGCCAGCGGACCTCTAGCGGCTCAAGAGACCCAGTACTTC. It specifies CASGPLAAQETQYF. The chain links TRBV28 to TRBJ2-5, with 7 nucleotides matching TRBD2. The CDR3 extends over 14 amino acids. V lost 8 bases, J lost 2 bases, and 8 bases stayed unmatched. In germline, CDR1 is MDHEN, CDR2 SYDVKM. Full variable domain (outside the CDR3, taken from reference TRBV28 and TRBJ2-5): DVKVTQSSRYLVKRTGEKVFLECVQDMDHENMFWYRQDPGLGLRLIYFSYDVKMKEKGDIPEGYSVSREKKERFSLILESASTNQTSMYLCASGPLAAQETQYFGPGTRLLVL.

The sample holds a few counts of this clonotype. The chain joins TRBV20-1 to TRBJ2-5; D remains ambiguous. V was clipped by 0 bases and J by 3 bases, with 11 bases between them. This CDR3 is 14 amino acids long. CDR1 and CDR2 (germline): DFQATT, SNEGSKA (reference sequence). The CDR3 region has the DNA TGCAGTGCTAGAGATCCCGCCCGAGAAGAGACCCAGTACTTC. Protein: CSARDPAREETQYF.

This clonotype showed up just a few times. V gene TRBV19 combines with J gene TRBJ2-7; the D call may be TRBD1 or TRBD2 (5 bases each). This CDR3 is built from 14 residues. Germline-derived CDR1 and CDR2 are LNHDA and SQIVND (reference sequence). Trimming shortened V by 3 bases and J by 2 bases, and 11 bases separated the two germline ends. The CDR3 DNA is TGTGCCAGTAGTATGTTTGGGGGAGCCTACGAGCAGTACTTC. It yields the protein CASSMFGGAYEQYF.

This rearrangement joins TRBV20-1 to TRBJ2-2; unclear D gene. Trimming stripped 0 bases from V and 7 bases from J, with 12 bases between. This CDR3 has 14 residues. Germline V gene data show CDR1 as DFQATT and CDR2 as SNEGSKA (reference sequence). The CDR3 bases are TGCAGTGCTAGAGATCCCCTAATCGGCGGGGAGCTGTTTTTT. Residues: CSARDPLIGGELFF.

The table lists this clonotype with a few counts. V gene TRBV7-8 combines with J gene TRBJ2-5, with D possibly TRBD1 on 5 matching bases. The CDR3 spans 12 residues. Germline V CDR1 and CDR2: SGHVS, FQNEAQ. V was cut by 3 bases and J by 7 bases, with 9 bases left in between. The CDR3 spells CASSFVGVTQYF. The DNA for the CDR3 is TGTGCCAGCAGCTTTGTAGGGGTGACCCAGTACTTC.

This chain joins TRBV7-9 and TRBJ1-6, with D unresolved. The V end was cut by 5 bases, the J end by 3 bases, with 14 bases between. This CDR3 has 16 residues. In germline, CDR1 is SEHNR, CDR2 FQNEAQ (reference sequence). The CDR3 nucleotides are TGTGCCAGCAGCCCTAGTCTTCCTAGCTATAATTCACCCCTCCACTTT. Translating it yields CASSPSLPSYNSPLHF.

This clonotype was detected only a few times. This chain connects TRBV12-3 or TRBV12-4 to TRBJ2-3; no reliable D call. V lost 6 bases and J lost 1, with 11 bases in between. There are 14 residues in the CDR3. This CDR3 is CASRFPDGTDTQYF. The CDR3 coding sequence is TGTGCCAGCAGATTTCCGGACGGCACAGATACGCAGTATTTT.

This clonotype was counted at least ten times. The rearrangement links TRBV5-1 to TRBJ2-7; 8 nucleotides line up with TRBD2. With V trimmed by 2 bases and J by 2 bases, 12 bases remained unmatched. Germline assignment: CDR1 SGHRS and CDR2 YFSETQ. The CDR3 runs to 17 residues. Here the CDR3 reads CASSLGPQAGAAYEQYF. In DNA form, the CDR3 reads TGCGCCAGCAGCTTAGGCCCACAAGCGGGGGCAGCCTACGAGCAGTACTTC.

The sample holds many counts of this clonotype. The chain recombines TRBV29-1 with TRBJ2-2; D is uncertain. Trimming left V 3 bases short and J 3 bases short, with 2 bases between. Per the germline V gene, CDR1 is SQVTM and CDR2 is ANQGSEA. The CDR3 runs 11 residues. The CDR3 reads CSVDYTGELFF. In DNA form, the CDR3 reads TGCAGCGTTGACTACACCGGGGAGCTGTTTTTT.